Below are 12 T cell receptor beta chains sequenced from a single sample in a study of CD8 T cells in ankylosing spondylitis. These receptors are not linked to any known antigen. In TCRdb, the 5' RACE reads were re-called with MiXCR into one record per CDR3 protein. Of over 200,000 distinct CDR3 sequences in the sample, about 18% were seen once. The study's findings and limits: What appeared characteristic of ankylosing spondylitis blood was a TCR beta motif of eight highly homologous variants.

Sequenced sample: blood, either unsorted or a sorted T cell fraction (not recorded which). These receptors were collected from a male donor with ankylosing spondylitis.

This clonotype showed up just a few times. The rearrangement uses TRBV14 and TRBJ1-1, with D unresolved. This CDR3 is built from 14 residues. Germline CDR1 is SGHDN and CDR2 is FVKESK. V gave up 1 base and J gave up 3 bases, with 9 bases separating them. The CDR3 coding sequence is TGTGCCAGCAGCCAAGCGGGGAAATACACTGAAGCTTTCTTT. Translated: CASSQAGKYTEAFF.

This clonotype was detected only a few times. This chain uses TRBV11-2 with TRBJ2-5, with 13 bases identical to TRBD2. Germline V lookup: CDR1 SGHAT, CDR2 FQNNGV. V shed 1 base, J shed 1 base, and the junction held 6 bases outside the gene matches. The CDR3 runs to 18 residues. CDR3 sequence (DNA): TGTGCCAGCAGCTTAGGCACTAGCGGGGGGGCAACCCAAGAGACCCAGTACTTC. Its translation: CASSLGTSGGATQETQYF.

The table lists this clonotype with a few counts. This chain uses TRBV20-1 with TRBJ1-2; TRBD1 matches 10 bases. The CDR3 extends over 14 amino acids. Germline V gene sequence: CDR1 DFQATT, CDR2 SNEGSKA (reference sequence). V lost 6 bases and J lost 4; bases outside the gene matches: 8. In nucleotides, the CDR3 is TGCAGTGCCGGGACAGGGGTTACCAGCTATGGCTACACCTTC. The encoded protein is CSAGTGVTSYGYTF.

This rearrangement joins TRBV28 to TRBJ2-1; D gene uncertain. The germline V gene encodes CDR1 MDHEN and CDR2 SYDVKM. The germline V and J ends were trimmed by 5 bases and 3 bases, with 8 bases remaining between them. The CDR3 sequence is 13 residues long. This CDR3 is CASSRLIYNEQFF. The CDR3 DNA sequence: TGTGCCAGCAGTCGGCTAATCTACAATGAGCAGTTCTTC.

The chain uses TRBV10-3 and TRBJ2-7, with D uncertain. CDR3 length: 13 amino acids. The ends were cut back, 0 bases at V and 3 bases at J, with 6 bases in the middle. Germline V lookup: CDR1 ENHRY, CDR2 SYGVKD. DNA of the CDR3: TGTGCCATCAGTGAGTCGAACAGCTACGAGCAGTACTTC. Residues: CAISESNSYEQYF.

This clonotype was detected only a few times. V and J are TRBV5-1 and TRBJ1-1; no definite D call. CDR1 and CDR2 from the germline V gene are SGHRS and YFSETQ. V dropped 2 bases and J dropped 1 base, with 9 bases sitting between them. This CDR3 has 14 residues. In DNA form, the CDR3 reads TGCGCCAGCAGCTTTCGGGGTCAGAACACTGAAGCTTTCTTT. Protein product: CASSFRGQNTEAFF. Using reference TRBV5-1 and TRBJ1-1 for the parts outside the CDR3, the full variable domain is KAGVTQTPRYLIKTRGQQVTLSCSPISGHRSVSWYQQTPGQGLQFLFEYFSETQRNKGNFPGRFSGRQFSNSRSEMNVSTLELGDSALYLCASSFRGQNTEAFFGQGTRLTVV.

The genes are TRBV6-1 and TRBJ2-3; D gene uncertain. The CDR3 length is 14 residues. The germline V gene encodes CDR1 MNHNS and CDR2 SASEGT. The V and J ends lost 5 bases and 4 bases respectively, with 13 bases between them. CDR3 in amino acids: CASSPSVWADTQYF. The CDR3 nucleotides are TGTGCCAGCAGTCCGTCTGTGTGGGCAGATACGCAGTATTTT.

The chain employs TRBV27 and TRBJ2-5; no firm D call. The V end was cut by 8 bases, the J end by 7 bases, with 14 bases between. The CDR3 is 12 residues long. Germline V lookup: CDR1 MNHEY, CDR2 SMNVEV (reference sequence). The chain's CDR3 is CASAQGVGTQYF. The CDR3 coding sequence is TGTGCCAGCGCCCAAGGAGTAGGGACCCAGTACTTC.

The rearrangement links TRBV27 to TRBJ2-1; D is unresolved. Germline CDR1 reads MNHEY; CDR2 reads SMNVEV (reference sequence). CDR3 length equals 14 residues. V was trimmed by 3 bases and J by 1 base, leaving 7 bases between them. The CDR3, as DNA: TGTGCCAGCAGTTTCATCGGGTCCTACAATGAGCAGTTCTTC. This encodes CASSFIGSYNEQFF.

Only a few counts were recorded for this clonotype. This chain's CDR3 is CASSPLKGSQGRGYGGYEQYF. DNA of the CDR3: TGTGCCAGCTCACCACTGAAGGGGTCGCAGGGTCGGGGATATGGGGGCTACGAGCAGTACTTC. This rearrangement joins TRBV18 to TRBJ2-7; perhaps D is TRBD1 or TRBD2 (5 bases each). Germline CDR1 is KGHSH and CDR2 is LQKENI. Deletions cut 1 base from V and 3 bases from J, with 31 bases between. The CDR3 covers 21 residues. Drawing the rest from reference TRBV18 and TRBJ2-7, the complete variable domain is NAGVMQNPRHLVRRRGQEARLRCSPMKGHSHVYWYRQLPEEGLKFMVYLQKENIIDESGMPKERFSAEFPKEGPSILRIQQVVRGDSAAYFCASSPLKGSQGRGYGGYEQYFGPGTRLTVT.

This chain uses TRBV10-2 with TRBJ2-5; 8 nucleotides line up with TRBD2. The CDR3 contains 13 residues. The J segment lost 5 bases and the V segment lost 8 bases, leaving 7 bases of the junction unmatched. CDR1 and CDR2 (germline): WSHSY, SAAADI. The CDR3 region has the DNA TGCGCCAGCGGCGGGGGGCCGCGGGAGACCCAGTACTTC. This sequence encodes CASGGGPRETQYF.

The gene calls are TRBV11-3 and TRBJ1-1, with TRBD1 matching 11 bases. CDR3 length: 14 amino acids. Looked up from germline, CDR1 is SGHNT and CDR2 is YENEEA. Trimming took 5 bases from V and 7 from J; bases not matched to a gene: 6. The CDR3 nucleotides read TGTGCCAGCAGCCCCCGGGACAGGGGGGATGAAGCTTTCTTT. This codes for CASSPRDRGDEAFF.